This T cell receptor beta chain was retrieved from a study of control samples from healthy donors and cancer patients. Generated by immunoSEQ multiplex PCR, the TCRdb table keeps only in-frame clones and is missing some. The sample lists more than 60,000 clones; around 91% were seen once. The V end was cut by 2 bases, the J end by 13 bases, with 15 bases between. The V gene's germline CDR1 is SGHNT and CDR2 YENEEA. This CDR3 is 13 amino acids long. Sequencing input: PBMCs. This receptor was identified in a man aged 60 to 69 with colorectal cancer. The rearrangement links TRBV11-3 to TRBJ2-1; TRBD2 might be the D (5 bases). The CDR3 DNA follows: TGTGCCAGCAGCTTAAATGGTCCTAGCCCCCAGTTCTTC. Translation gives CASSLNGPSPQFF.